The TCR beta chain under discussion was sequenced for a study of blood T cell repertoires in COVID-19. Turning to the study itself: Spain, Italy and the United States supplied samples that represented acute and convalescent COVID-19.

Everyone who took part was roughly 18 to 89 years old, and they came from 20 to 25 US areas. Participants' reported clinical history set cohort assignment. Recovered status applied to Cohort 3 donors who had two consecutive negative PCRs. It also applied to those with clearance or with symptom resolution. With V trimmed by 6 bases and J by 8 bases, 14 bases remained unmatched. The CDR3 spans 15 residues. The germline V gene encodes CDR1 SNHLY and CDR2 FYNNEI. Sequenced by immunoSEQ multiplex PCR; TCRdb stores in-frame clones only, minus some. The sample consists of approximately 500,000 clones, roughly 90% of them appearing once.

The receptor was isolated from a woman between 40 and 55 years old who had recovered from COVID-19. Sequencing input: PBMCs or T cells enriched from blood (not recorded which). The rearrangement uses TRBV2 and TRBJ2-3; TRBD2 matches at 7 bases. CDR3: CASRPGREYLSTQYF. The CDR3, as DNA: TGTGCCAGCAGGCCGGGGCGGGAGTACTTAAGTACGCAGTATTTT.